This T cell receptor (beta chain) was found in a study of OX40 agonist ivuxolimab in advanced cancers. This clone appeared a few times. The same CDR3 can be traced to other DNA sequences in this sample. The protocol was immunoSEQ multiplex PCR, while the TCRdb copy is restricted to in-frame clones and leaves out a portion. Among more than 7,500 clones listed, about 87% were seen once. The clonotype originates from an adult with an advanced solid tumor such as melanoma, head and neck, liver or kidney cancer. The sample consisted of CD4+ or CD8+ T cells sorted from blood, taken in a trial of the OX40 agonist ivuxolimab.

CDR3 nucleotide sequence: TGTGCCAGTAGTATTGGACAGGGGTGGACTGAAGCTTTCTTT. Translating gives CASSIGQGWTEAFF. The rearrangement joins TRBV19 to TRBJ1-1, with 9 bases fitting TRBD1. Trimming took 3 bases from V and 5 from J; bases not matched to a gene: 4. Germline V gene data show CDR1 as LNHDA and CDR2 as SQIVND (reference sequence). This CDR3 has 14 residues.